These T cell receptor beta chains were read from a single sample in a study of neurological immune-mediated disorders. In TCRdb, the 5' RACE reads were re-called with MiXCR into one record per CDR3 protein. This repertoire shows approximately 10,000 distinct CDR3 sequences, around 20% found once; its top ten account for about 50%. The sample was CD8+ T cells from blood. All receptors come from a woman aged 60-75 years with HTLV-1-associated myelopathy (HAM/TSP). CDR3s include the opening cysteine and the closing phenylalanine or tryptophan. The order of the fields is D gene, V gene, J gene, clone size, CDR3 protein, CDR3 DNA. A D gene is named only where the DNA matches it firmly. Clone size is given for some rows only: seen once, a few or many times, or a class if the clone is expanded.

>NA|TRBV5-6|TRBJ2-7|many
CASSHQGISGQFYEQYF
TGTGCCAGCAGCCACCAGGGGATTAGCGGCCAGTTCTACGAGCAGTACTTC
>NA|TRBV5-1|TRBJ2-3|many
CASSLGWGAEDTQYF
TGCGCCAGCAGCTTGGGATGGGGGGCCGAAGATACGCAGTATTTT
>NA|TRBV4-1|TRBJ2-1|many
CASSQRRAPSSYNEQFF
TGCGCCAGCAGCCAACGCCGGGCCCCCAGCTCCTACAATGAGCAGTTCTTC
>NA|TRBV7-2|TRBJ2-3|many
CASSPRRRYTDTQYF
TGTGCCAGCAGCCCGCGGCGGCGTTACACAGATACGCAGTATTTT
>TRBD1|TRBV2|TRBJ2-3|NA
CASSSDRGSNTQYF
TGTGCCAGCAGTTCCGACAGGGGGAGCAATACGCAGTATTTT
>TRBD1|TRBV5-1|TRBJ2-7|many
CASRDRASSYEQYF
TGCGCCAGCAGGGACAGGGCTTCCTCCTACGAGCAGTACTTC
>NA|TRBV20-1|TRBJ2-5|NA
CSVGLVGAGETQYF
TGCAGTGTTGGCCTCGTGGGGGCAGGAGAGACCCAGTACTTC
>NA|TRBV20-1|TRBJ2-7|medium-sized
CSARDTERYEQYF
TGCAGTGCTAGAGATACAGAAAGATACGAGCAGTACTTC
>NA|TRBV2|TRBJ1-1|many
CASRGIGQNLTAEAFF
TGTGCCAGCAGAGGAATCGGACAGAACCTCACCGCTGAAGCTTTCTTT
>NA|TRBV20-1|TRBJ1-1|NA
CSAKRRGYTEAFF
TGCAGTGCTAAAAGGAGGGGGTACACTGAAGCTTTCTTT
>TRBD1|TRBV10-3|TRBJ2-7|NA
CAISVGQGAIEQYF
TGTGCCATCAGTGTCGGGCAGGGGGCCATCGAGCAGTACTTC
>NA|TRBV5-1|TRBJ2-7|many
CASSLSGYEQYF
TGCGCCAGCAGCTTGTCAGGCTACGAGCAGTACTTC
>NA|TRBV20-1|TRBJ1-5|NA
CSAGQPKNF
TGCAGTGCAGGTCAGCCCAAGAATTTT
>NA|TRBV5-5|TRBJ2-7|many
CASSQSSYEQYF
TGTGCCAGCAGCCAAAGCTCCTACGAGCAGTACTTC
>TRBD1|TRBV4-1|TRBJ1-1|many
CASSQGTGVEAFF
TGCGCCAGCAGCCAAGGGACAGGGGTTGAAGCTTTCTTT
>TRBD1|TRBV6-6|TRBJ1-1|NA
CASDRGTNTEAFF
TGTGCCAGTGACAGGGGAACAAACACTGAAGCTTTCTTT